This TCR beta chain was obtained from a study of PD-L1 blockade in urothelial cancer. Method: immunoSEQ multiplex PCR; TCRdb's copy keeps in-frame clones and lacks some. The data hold 45,000 to 60,000 clones, with nearly 90% observed a single time. This CDR3 region has 17 residues. Germline values: CDR1 LGHNT, CDR2 FRNRAP. V was clipped by 4 bases and J by 3 bases; unmatched bases: 14. The sample was PBMCs, taken around atezolizumab (anti-PD-L1) treatment. The receptor was derived from a man between 60 and 75 years old with urothelial cancer. V is TRBV12-5 and J is TRBJ1-1; 7 bases agree with TRBD1. In nucleotides, the CDR3 is TGTGCTAGTGGTTCCACGGGACAGACAAACTATTACACTGAAGCTTTCTTT. Protein product: CASGSTGQTNYYTEAFF.